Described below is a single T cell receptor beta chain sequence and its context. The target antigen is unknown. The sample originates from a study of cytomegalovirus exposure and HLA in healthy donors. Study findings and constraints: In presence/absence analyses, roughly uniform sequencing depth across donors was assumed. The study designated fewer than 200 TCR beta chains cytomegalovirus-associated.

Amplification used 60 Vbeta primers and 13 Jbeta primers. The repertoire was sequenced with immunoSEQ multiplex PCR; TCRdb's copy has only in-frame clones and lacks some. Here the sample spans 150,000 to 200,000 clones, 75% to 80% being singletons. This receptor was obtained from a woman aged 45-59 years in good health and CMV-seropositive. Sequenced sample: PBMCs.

The CDR3: CASSQSSSGVFFADTQYF. The CDR3 DNA reads TGCGCCAGCAGCCAATCCTCATCCGGGGTCTTCTTCGCAGATACGCAGTATTTT. The chain joins TRBV4-1 to TRBJ2-3; perhaps TRBD2 as D (5 bases). The CDR3 runs 18 residues. Trimming left V 2 bases short and J 4 bases short, with 22 bases between. Looked up from germline, CDR1 is MGHRA and CDR2 is YSYEKL.